The source of this T cell receptor beta chain is a study of shared clonotypes between healthy human individuals. Study-level information: The plates for each donor numbered three CD4 naive, three CD4 memory, two CD8 naive and one CD8 memory.

J gave up 4 bases and V 7 bases, and 7 bases lay outside the gene matches. CDR3 length: 14 amino acids. Germline CDR1 is SGHRS and CDR2 is YFSETQ. Study processing details: Filtering differed because ImmunoSEQ produced junction-only sequences that carried no quality scores. This table comes from immunoSEQ multiplex PCR, and its TCRdb copy is limited to in-frame clones, with some not included. That table furnishes V, J and clone size, whereas the DNA furnished D and trimming. The sample contains 2 million to 3 million clones, roughly nine tenths of which appear only once. The genes are TRBV5-1 and TRBJ1-4, with 7 bases lining up with TRBD1. The origin of this receptor is a man aged 18-30 years in good health. The specimen sequenced was naive CD4+ T cells sorted from blood. Subset meaning: CD45RA+ positively selected. The CDR3 sequence: CASARQGLNEKLFF. The CDR3, as DNA: TGCGCCAGCGCTAGACAGGGACTTAATGAAAAACTGTTTTTT.